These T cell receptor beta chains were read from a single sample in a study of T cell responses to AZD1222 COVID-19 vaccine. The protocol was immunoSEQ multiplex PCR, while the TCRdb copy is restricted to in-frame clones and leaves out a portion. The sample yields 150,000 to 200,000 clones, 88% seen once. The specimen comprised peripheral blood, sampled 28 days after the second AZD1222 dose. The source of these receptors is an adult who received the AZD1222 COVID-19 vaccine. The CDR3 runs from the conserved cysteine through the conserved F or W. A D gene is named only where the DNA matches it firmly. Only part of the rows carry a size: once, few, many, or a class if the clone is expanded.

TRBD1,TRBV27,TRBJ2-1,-,CASHDPGGMDEQFF,TGTGCCAGCCACGACCCAGGGGGCATGGATGAGCAGTTCTTC
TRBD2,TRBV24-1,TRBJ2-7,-,CATSDFSGEEWNHPTEQYF,TGTGCCACCAGTGATTTTAGCGGGGAGGAATGGAACCACCCCACGGAGCAGTACTTC
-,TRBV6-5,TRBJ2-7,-,CASSYTGTFLEQYF,TGTGCCAGCAGTTACACTGGGACTTTCCTCGAGCAGTACTTC
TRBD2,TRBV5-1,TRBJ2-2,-,CASSLGTSVTGELFF,TGCGCCAGCAGCTTGGGGACTAGCGTCACCGGGGAGCTGTTTTTT
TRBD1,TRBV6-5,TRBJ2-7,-,CASTDRGYEQYF,TGTGCCAGCACGGACAGGGGGTACGAGCAGTACTTC
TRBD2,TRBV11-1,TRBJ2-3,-,CASSLVAGGSPDTQYF,TGTGCCAGCAGCTTAGTAGCGGGAGGGTCTCCAGATACGCAGTATTTT
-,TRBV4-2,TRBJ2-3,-,CASSQGGGGDTQYF,TGTGCCAGCAGCCAAGGCGGTGGGGGAGATACGCAGTATTTT
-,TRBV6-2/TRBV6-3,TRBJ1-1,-,CASSYVDRNTEAFF,TGTGCCAGCAGTTACGTCGACAGGAACACTGAAGCTTTCTTT
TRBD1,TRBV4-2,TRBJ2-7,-,CASSQETGVNEQYF,TGTGCCAGCAGCCAAGAGACAGGGGTCAACGAGCAGTACTTC
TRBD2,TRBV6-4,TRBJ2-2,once,CASSDSSSGNTGELFF,TGTGCCAGCAGTGACTCGTCTAGCGGTAACACCGGGGAGCTGTTTTTT
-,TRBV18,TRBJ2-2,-,CASSPRRATGELFF,TGTGCCAGCTCACCACGGCGGGCCACCGGGGAGCTGTTTTTT
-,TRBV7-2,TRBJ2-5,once,CASSPRRTRETQYF,TGTGCCAGCAGCCCACGCAGGACCCGGGAGACCCAGTACTTC
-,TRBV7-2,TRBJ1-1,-,CASSLMNANTEAFF,TGTGCCAGCAGCTTAATGAACGCGAACACTGAAGCTTTCTTT
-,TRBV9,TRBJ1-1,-,CASSPYLNTEAFF,TGTGCCAGCAGCCCCTACCTGAACACTGAAGCTTTCTTT
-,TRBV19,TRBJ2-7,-,CASSMGPGQGEGEQYF,TGTGCCAGTAGTATGGGCCCGGGGCAGGGAGAGGGAGAGCAGTACTTC
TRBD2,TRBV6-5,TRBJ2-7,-,CASRLSGSSYEQYF,TGTGCCAGCAGGCTCAGCGGGAGCTCCTACGAGCAGTACTTC
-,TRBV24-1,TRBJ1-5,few,CATSDFGDQPQHF,TGTGCCACCAGTGATTTCGGTGATCAGCCCCAGCATTTT
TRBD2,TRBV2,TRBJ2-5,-,CASRAGLAGPQTQYF,TGTGCCAGCAGGGCCGGACTAGCGGGCCCCCAGACCCAGTACTTC
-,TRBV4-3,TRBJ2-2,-,CASSRELGVVGELFF,TGCGCCAGCAGCCGGGAACTCGGGGTCGTGGGGGAGCTGTTTTTT
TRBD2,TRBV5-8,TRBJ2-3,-,CASSSVGGGTDTQYF,TGTGCCAGCAGCTCCGTTGGGGGAGGGACAGATACGCAGTATTTT
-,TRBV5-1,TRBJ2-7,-,CASSFRTEEQYF,TGCGCCAGCAGCTTCAGGACTGAGGAGCAGTACTTC
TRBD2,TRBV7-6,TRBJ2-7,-,CASSLVASGLHYEQYF,TGTGCCAGCAGCTTAGTGGCTAGCGGCCTCCACTACGAGCAGTACTTC
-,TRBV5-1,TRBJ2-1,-,CASSPGPSYNEQFF,TGCGCCAGCAGCCCGGGCCCTTCCTACAATGAGCAGTTCTTC
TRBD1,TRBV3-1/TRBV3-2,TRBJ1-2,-,CASSQVQTGTGDGYTF,TGTGCCAGCAGCCAAGTCCAGACGGGGACAGGGGATGGCTACACCTTC
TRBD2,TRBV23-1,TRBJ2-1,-,CAPLREGKALGPYNEQFF,TGCGCCCCCCTTCGGGAGGGGAAGGCGCTGGGACCGTACAATGAGCAGTTCTTC
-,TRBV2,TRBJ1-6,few,CASSEEEQPLHF,TGTGCCAGCAGTGAAGAGGAACAGCCCCTCCACTTT
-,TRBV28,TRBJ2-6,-,CASSPLGSGANVLTF,TGTGCCAGCAGCCCCCTCGGGTCTGGGGCCAACGTCCTGACTTTC